The rows below give T cell receptor beta chains drawn from one sample of a study of shared clonotypes between healthy human individuals. Data came from immunoSEQ multiplex PCR; TCRdb stores just in-frame clones and leaves some out. The data hold 600,000 to 750,000 clones, with 90% observed a single time. Sequencing was done on a sample of memory CD8+ T cells from PBMCs. These receptors all come from a man between 18 and 35 years old in good health. Some clones in this sample may be carry-over from other donors' samples. Both conserved end residues are part of each CDR3. D genes are given only for firm matches. Not all rows give a size; the values are once, few, many and, for expanded clones, a class.

J gene: TRBJ2-7
clone size: once
D gene: -
V gene: TRBV6-5
CDR3 protein: CASSYGVSSYEQYF
CDR3 DNA: TGTGCCAGCAGTTATGGGGTTAGCTCCTACGAGCAGTACTTC

J gene: TRBJ2-5
clone size: -
D gene: TRBD2
V gene: TRBV7-2
CDR3 protein: CASRSREHQETQYF
CDR3 DNA: TGTGCCAGCAGGTCGCGGGAGCACCAAGAGACCCAGTACTTC

J gene: TRBJ2-7
clone size: -
D gene: -
V gene: TRBV28
CDR3 protein: CASSLGVADEQYF
CDR3 DNA: TGTGCCAGCAGTTTAGGGGTCGCCGACGAGCAGTACTTC

J gene: TRBJ2-1
clone size: -
D gene: TRBD2
V gene: TRBV28
CDR3 protein: CASSLLADYNEQFF
CDR3 DNA: TGTGCCAGCAGTTTGCTAGCGGACTACAATGAGCAGTTCTTC

J gene: TRBJ2-7
clone size: -
D gene: -
V gene: TRBV7-9
CDR3 protein: CASTDVEGYLHEQYF
CDR3 DNA: TGTGCCAGCACCGATGTAGAGGGGTATCTCCACGAGCAGTACTTC

J gene: TRBJ1-3
clone size: -
D gene: -
V gene: TRBV4-1
CDR3 protein: CASSQGGTSGGSGNTIYF
CDR3 DNA: TGCGCCAGCAGCCAAGGAGGCACATCAGGAGGCTCTGGAAACACCATATATTTT

J gene: TRBJ2-5
clone size: -
D gene: -
V gene: TRBV10-2
CDR3 protein: CASRGGGTRETQYF
CDR3 DNA: TGCGCCAGTCGAGGTGGCGGAACCCGGGAGACCCAGTACTTC

J gene: TRBJ1-2
clone size: -
D gene: -
V gene: TRBV7-9
CDR3 protein: CASTGSLSNYGYTF
CDR3 DNA: TGTGCCAGCACAGGGTCCCTATCAAACTATGGCTACACCTTC

J gene: TRBJ2-5
clone size: -
D gene: -
V gene: TRBV9
CDR3 protein: CASSVEVGGQETQYF
CDR3 DNA: TGTGCCAGCAGCGTAGAGGTTGGAGGGCAAGAGACCCAGTACTTC

J gene: TRBJ2-5
clone size: -
D gene: TRBD1
V gene: TRBV19
CDR3 protein: CASSLRTGPETQYF
CDR3 DNA: TGTGCCAGTAGTCTTCGGACAGGGCCCGAGACCCAGTACTTC

J gene: TRBJ2-1
clone size: -
D gene: -
V gene: TRBV2
CDR3 protein: CATYPLGEQDSEQFF
CDR3 DNA: TGTGCCACATACCCCTTGGGGGAGCAGGACAGTGAGCAGTTCTTC

J gene: TRBJ2-2
clone size: -
D gene: TRBD1
V gene: TRBV9
CDR3 protein: CASSLIDRGNTGELFF
CDR3 DNA: TGTGCCAGCAGCCTCATTGACAGGGGTAACACCGGGGAGCTGTTTTTT

J gene: TRBJ2-3
clone size: once
D gene: TRBD1
V gene: TRBV6-6
CDR3 protein: CASSLPGQGAVDTQYF
CDR3 DNA: TGTGCCAGCAGCCTACCGGGACAGGGGGCGGTGGATACGCAGTATTTT

J gene: TRBJ2-7
clone size: -
D gene: -
V gene: TRBV5-1
CDR3 protein: CASSSWVGRSSYEQYF
CDR3 DNA: TGCGCCAGCAGCTCGTGGGTTGGCAGGAGCTCCTACGAGCAGTACTTC

J gene: TRBJ1-5
clone size: -
D gene: -
V gene: TRBV19
CDR3 protein: CASSTDSSNQPQHF
CDR3 DNA: TGTGCCAGTAGTACTGACAGTAGCAATCAGCCCCAGCATTTT

J gene: TRBJ2-1
clone size: -
D gene: TRBD2
V gene: TRBV7-9
CDR3 protein: CASSSKTGTNPYNEQFF
CDR3 DNA: TGTGCCAGCAGCTCAAAAACCGGGACTAACCCCTACAATGAGCAGTTCTTC

J gene: TRBJ2-3
clone size: -
D gene: TRBD2
V gene: TRBV6-5
CDR3 protein: CASSYLPGAGVGTQYF
CDR3 DNA: TGTGCCAGCAGTTACCTGCCGGGCGCGGGAGTGGGTACGCAGTATTTT

J gene: TRBJ1-5
clone size: once
D gene: -
V gene: TRBV27
CDR3 protein: CASSQSPTGNQPQHF
CDR3 DNA: TGTGCCAGCAGCCAATCTCCGACAGGCAATCAGCCCCAGCATTTT

J gene: TRBJ2-1
clone size: few
D gene: -
V gene: TRBV19
CDR3 protein: CASSPTLRSYNEQFF
CDR3 DNA: TGTGCCAGTAGTCCCACCCTCCGGTCCTACAATGAGCAGTTCTTC

J gene: TRBJ2-5
clone size: -
D gene: TRBD1
V gene: TRBV6-1
CDR3 protein: CASSTGQSLRETQYF
CDR3 DNA: TGTGCCAGCAGTACGGGACAGTCCTTACGCGAGACCCAGTACTTC

J gene: TRBJ2-5
clone size: -
D gene: TRBD2
V gene: TRBV27
CDR3 protein: CASSLGLAGLETQYF
CDR3 DNA: TGTGCCAGCAGTTTGGGACTAGCGGGTTTAGAGACCCAGTACTTC

J gene: TRBJ2-1
clone size: -
D gene: TRBD2
V gene: TRBV10-1
CDR3 protein: CASGPLREGPNEQFF
CDR3 DNA: TGCGCCAGCGGGCCCTTGCGGGAGGGTCCCAATGAGCAGTTCTTC

J gene: TRBJ2-7
clone size: -
D gene: -
V gene: TRBV30
CDR3 protein: CAWSGWWGIYEQYF
CDR3 DNA: TGTGCCTGGAGTGGGTGGTGGGGTATCTACGAGCAGTACTTC

J gene: TRBJ1-2
clone size: -
D gene: TRBD1
V gene: TRBV7-9
CDR3 protein: CASSSGTGALYGYTF
CDR3 DNA: TGTGCCAGCAGCTCCGGGACAGGGGCCCTCTATGGCTACACCTTC

J gene: TRBJ1-2
clone size: -
D gene: -
V gene: TRBV27
CDR3 protein: CASSLSRPTNYGYTF
CDR3 DNA: TGTGCCAGCAGTTTATCCCGGCCGACTAACTATGGCTACACCTTC

J gene: TRBJ2-3
clone size: once
D gene: -
V gene: TRBV29-1
CDR3 protein: CSVLGDTQYF
CDR3 DNA: TGCAGCGTTCTAGGGGATACGCAGTATTTT

J gene: TRBJ2-2
clone size: -
D gene: TRBD1
V gene: TRBV4-3
CDR3 protein: CASSQGTGAGGELFF
CDR3 DNA: TGCGCCAGCAGCCAAGGGACAGGGGCGGGCGGGGAGCTGTTTTTT

J gene: TRBJ1-4
clone size: -
D gene: -
V gene: TRBV6-4
CDR3 protein: CASSDSGDMGKLFF
CDR3 DNA: TGTGCCAGCAGTGACTCGGGTGATATGGGGAAACTGTTTTTT

J gene: TRBJ2-3
clone size: -
D gene: TRBD2
V gene: TRBV4-1
CDR3 protein: CASSRTATSADTQYF
CDR3 DNA: TGCGCCAGCAGCCGGACAGCGACTAGCGCAGATACGCAGTATTTT

J gene: TRBJ2-1
clone size: -
D gene: -
V gene: TRBV7-9
CDR3 protein: CASSPGLNNEQFF
CDR3 DNA: TGTGCCAGCAGCCCTGGACTAAACAATGAGCAGTTCTTC

J gene: TRBJ1-4
clone size: -
D gene: -
V gene: TRBV28
CDR3 protein: CASSQTAGRSNEKLFF
CDR3 DNA: TGTGCCAGCAGTCAAACCGCGGGGCGGAGTAATGAAAAACTGTTTTTT

J gene: TRBJ2-5
clone size: -
D gene: -
V gene: TRBV7-2
CDR3 protein: CASSSILGQSRSSETQYF
CDR3 DNA: TGTGCCAGCAGCTCTATACTCGGACAGAGCCGATCCAGTGAGACCCAGTACTTC

J gene: TRBJ2-7
clone size: -
D gene: TRBD2
V gene: TRBV10-2
CDR3 protein: CASSDALAGSYEQYF
CDR3 DNA: TGCGCCAGCAGTGACGCCCTAGCGGGTTCGTACGAGCAGTACTTC

J gene: TRBJ1-5
clone size: -
D gene: -
V gene: TRBV28
CDR3 protein: CASSQGWDGPYNQPQHF
CDR3 DNA: TGTGCCAGCAGCCAGGGGTGGGATGGTCCCTACAATCAGCCCCAGCATTTT

J gene: TRBJ1-5
clone size: -
D gene: -
V gene: TRBV4-1
CDR3 protein: CASSQEMSRHRGSNQPQHF
CDR3 DNA: TGCGCCAGCAGCCAAGAAATGAGCCGACATCGGGGATCCAATCAGCCCCAGCATTTT

J gene: TRBJ2-3
clone size: -
D gene: TRBD2
V gene: TRBV5-6
CDR3 protein: CASSLAGGRPDTQYF
CDR3 DNA: TGTGCCAGCAGCTTGGCCGGGGGGAGACCAGATACGCAGTATTTT

J gene: TRBJ2-5
clone size: few
D gene: TRBD1
V gene: TRBV9
CDR3 protein: CASGTAQETQYF
CDR3 DNA: TGTGCCAGCGGGACAGCCCAAGAGACCCAGTACTTC

J gene: TRBJ1-4
clone size: -
D gene: -
V gene: TRBV19
CDR3 protein: CASSPRDHAGEKLFF
CDR3 DNA: TGTGCCAGTAGTCCCCGGGACCACGCTGGAGAAAAACTGTTTTTT

J gene: TRBJ1-5
clone size: -
D gene: -
V gene: TRBV4-3
CDR3 protein: CASSQDSGGNQPQHF
CDR3 DNA: TGCGCCAGCAGCCAAGATAGCGGTGGCAATCAGCCCCAGCATTTT

J gene: TRBJ1-1
clone size: once
D gene: -
V gene: TRBV18
CDR3 protein: CASSPMAEAFF
CDR3 DNA: TGTGCCAGCTCACCAATGGCTGAAGCTTTCTTT

J gene: TRBJ2-7
clone size: -
D gene: TRBD2
V gene: TRBV4-1
CDR3 protein: CASSQGGLAGGSSYEQYF
CDR3 DNA: TGCGCCAGCAGCCAAGGGGGACTAGCGGGAGGGAGCTCCTACGAGCAGTACTTC

J gene: TRBJ2-7
clone size: once
D gene: -
V gene: TRBV19
CDR3 protein: CASSIGFQTPYEQYF
CDR3 DNA: TGTGCCAGTAGTATTGGCTTTCAAACCCCCTACGAGCAGTACTTC

J gene: TRBJ2-1
clone size: once
D gene: -
V gene: TRBV29-1
CDR3 protein: CSAEGGWDNEQFF
CDR3 DNA: TGCAGCGCAGAAGGTGGGTGGGACAATGAGCAGTTCTTC

J gene: TRBJ1-1
clone size: once
D gene: -
V gene: TRBV10-2
CDR3 protein: CASRLSPGVEAFF
CDR3 DNA: TGCGCCAGCAGACTAAGCCCCGGGGTTGAAGCTTTCTTT

J gene: TRBJ1-1
clone size: -
D gene: -
V gene: TRBV27
CDR3 protein: CASSFYRGTEAFF
CDR3 DNA: TGTGCCAGCAGTTTTTATAGGGGCACTGAAGCTTTCTTT

J gene: TRBJ1-3
clone size: once
D gene: -
V gene: TRBV27
CDR3 protein: CASSLIRPSSGNTIYF
CDR3 DNA: TGTGCCAGCAGTTTGATACGGCCCTCGTCTGGAAACACCATATATTTT

J gene: TRBJ1-5
clone size: -
D gene: -
V gene: TRBV7-9
CDR3 protein: CASSEGSQPQHF
CDR3 DNA: TGTGCCAGCAGCGAGGGGAGTCAGCCCCAGCATTTT

J gene: TRBJ2-2
clone size: -
D gene: TRBD2
V gene: TRBV25-1
CDR3 protein: CASSPREKYTGELFF
CDR3 DNA: TGTGCCAGCAGTCCGCGGGAGAAGTACACCGGGGAGCTGTTTTTT

J gene: TRBJ2-7
clone size: -
D gene: -
V gene: TRBV11-1
CDR3 protein: CASSQGATTYEQYF
CDR3 DNA: TGTGCCAGCAGCCAAGGGGCCACCACCTACGAGCAGTACTTC

J gene: TRBJ2-7
clone size: many
D gene: -
V gene: TRBV15
CDR3 protein: CATSETRVGYEQYF
CDR3 DNA: TGTGCCACCAGCGAGACGCGGGTGGGATACGAGCAGTACTTC

J gene: TRBJ2-7
clone size: -
D gene: TRBD1
V gene: TRBV6-1
CDR3 protein: CASSEGQAAYEQYF
CDR3 DNA: TGTGCCAGCAGTGAGGGACAGGCAGCCTACGAGCAGTACTTC

J gene: TRBJ1-1
clone size: -
D gene: TRBD1
V gene: TRBV28
CDR3 protein: CASSLAGTAEAFF
CDR3 DNA: TGTGCCAGCAGTTTAGCCGGGACAGCTGAAGCTTTCTTT

J gene: TRBJ2-7
clone size: -
D gene: -
V gene: TRBV6-5
CDR3 protein: CASSYALWEYF
CDR3 DNA: TGTGCCAGCAGTTATGCCCTGTGGGAGTACTTC

J gene: TRBJ2-2
clone size: once
D gene: -
V gene: TRBV27
CDR3 protein: CASCPWGHGELFF
CDR3 DNA: TGTGCCAGCTGCCCCTGGGGGCACGGGGAGCTGTTTTTT

J gene: TRBJ2-1
clone size: once
D gene: -
V gene: TRBV27
CDR3 protein: CASSSGASEQFF
CDR3 DNA: TGTGCCAGCAGTTCTGGGGCGAGTGAGCAGTTCTTC